This is a list of T cell receptor beta chains from one sample in a study of blood T cell repertoires in COVID-19. The protocol was immunoSEQ multiplex PCR, while the TCRdb copy is restricted to in-frame clones and leaves out a portion. Altogether about 260,000 clones are present, about 91% being singletons, with the ten largest covering roughly 2.7%. The sequencing input was peripheral blood. The origin of the receptors is a person under 35 with COVID-19, enrolled during active disease. CDR3s include the opening cysteine and the closing phenylalanine or tryptophan. A D gene is named only where the DNA matches it firmly. Size is omitted from some rows. Given values are once, few, many or a class for expanded clones.

TRBV7-9	.	TRBJ2-3	.	CASSLEPLADITDTQYF	TGTGCCAGCAGCTTAGAGCCCCTCGCGGATATCACAGATACGCAGTATTTT
TRBV11-2	.	TRBJ2-1	TRBD2	CASSSGLAGGGEQFF	TGTGCCAGCAGCTCGGGACTAGCGGGAGGGGGTGAGCAGTTCTTC
TRBV5-4	.	TRBJ2-1	TRBD2	CASSLGLAGGEQFF	TGTGCCAGCAGCCTCGGACTAGCGGGTGGCGAGCAGTTCTTC
TRBV2	.	TRBJ2-7	TRBD1	CASSQTGGGYEQYF	TGTGCCAGCAGTCAAACAGGGGGAGGCTACGAGCAGTACTTC
TRBV2	.	TRBJ1-5	.	CASRGGNQPQHF	TGTGCCAGCAGGGGGGGGAATCAGCCCCAGCATTTT
TRBV18	.	TRBJ2-3	.	CASSPLGNAGYGTTDTQYF	TGTGCCAGCTCACCCCTGGGGAATGCGGGATATGGTACCACAGATACGCAGTATTTT
TRBV28	.	TRBJ1-2	.	CASKRSGVQGGYTF	TGTGCCAGCAAAAGGTCTGGAGTGCAGGGGGGCTACACCTTC
TRBV20-1	.	TRBJ1-1	TRBD1	CRAHRGTEAFF	TGTAGAGCTCACAGGGGAACTGAAGCTTTCTTT
TRBV5-1	.	TRBJ1-1	.	CASSTSTVNTEAFF	TGCGCCAGCAGCACCAGTACAGTGAACACTGAAGCTTTCTTT
TRBV19	few	TRBJ2-5	TRBD2	CASSPSGAQETQYF	TGTGCCAGTAGTCCTAGCGGGGCCCAGGAGACCCAGTACTTC
TRBV5-4	.	TRBJ1-1	TRBD1	CASSIQGANTEAFF	TGTGCCAGCAGCATACAGGGGGCGAACACTGAAGCTTTCTTT
TRBV10-1	.	TRBJ1-1	.	CASRLDRLNTEAFF	TGCGCCAGCAGACTCGACAGATTGAACACTGAAGCTTTCTTT
TRBV2	.	TRBJ2-7	TRBD2	CAIQLAFEQYF	TGTGCCATCCAACTAGCGTTCGAGCAGTACTTC
TRBV7-3	.	TRBJ2-1	TRBD2	CASSLRGGSSYNEQFF	TGTGCCAGCAGCTTAAGGGGCGGGAGCTCCTACAATGAGCAGTTCTTC
TRBV4-2	.	TRBJ2-2	TRBD2	CASSPSIGLAGGPSGELFF	TGTGCCAGCAGCCCCTCCATAGGTCTAGCGGGAGGGCCCTCCGGGGAGCTGTTTTTT
TRBV28	.	TRBJ1-1	.	CASSSLTWATFF	TGTGCCAGCAGTTCTCTAACCTGGGCCACTTTCTTT
TRBV28	.	TRBJ1-6	.	CASSFSDF	TGTGCCAGCAGTTTTAGTGACTTT
TRBV6-5	.	TRBJ2-7	.	CASSRPLPSEQYF	TGTGCCAGCAGCAGGCCCCTACCTTCCGAGCAGTACTTC
TRBV9	.	TRBJ2-1	TRBD2	CASSASRTSGRAINEQFF	TGTGCCAGCAGCGCTAGTAGGACTAGCGGGAGAGCCATCAATGAGCAGTTCTTC
TRBV5-1	.	TRBJ1-4	.	CASSVQATNEKLFF	TGCGCCAGCAGCGTACAAGCAACTAATGAAAAACTGTTTTTT
TRBV21-1	few	TRBJ2-4	.	CASSSLAGCVYKNIQYF	TGTGCCAGCAGCTCCCTAGCGGGGTGCGTTTACAAAAACATTCAGTACTTC
TRBV7-3	.	TRBJ2-3	TRBD2	CASSSRGTTLTDTQYF	TGTGCCAGCAGCTCCCGCGGGACTACACTCACAGATACGCAGTATTTT